Sequencing of this T cell receptor (beta chain) was carried out in a study of graft-versus-host responses after intestinal transplantation. Whole-study findings and limits: In recipient marrow, GvH clones were found, and some appeared first in ileum or blood.

Trimming took off 3 bases at V and 0 bases at J, with 18 bases between the two ends. The CDR3 is 17 amino acids. Germline CDR1 and CDR2: SQVTM and ANQGSEA. Of note for this clone: The target antigen is unknown.

The assay was immunoSEQ multiplex PCR, and TCRdb's table has in-frame clones only and misses some. This sample has under 150,000 clones; approximately 95% occur once, and the top ten carry 2.5% to 3.5%. The rearrangement joins TRBV29-1 to TRBJ2-1, with D perhaps being TRBD1 or TRBD2 (6 bases each). This specimen was unstimulated CD8+ T cells sorted from spleen or lymph node cells, taken before intestinal transplant. The TCR sequence derives from a human donor who received an intestinal transplant. The CDR3 DNA sequence: TGCAGCGTTGAGGGGCAGGGGAGGCAAAGCTCCTACAATGAGCAGTTCTTC. Translating it yields CSVEGQGRQSSYNEQFF.